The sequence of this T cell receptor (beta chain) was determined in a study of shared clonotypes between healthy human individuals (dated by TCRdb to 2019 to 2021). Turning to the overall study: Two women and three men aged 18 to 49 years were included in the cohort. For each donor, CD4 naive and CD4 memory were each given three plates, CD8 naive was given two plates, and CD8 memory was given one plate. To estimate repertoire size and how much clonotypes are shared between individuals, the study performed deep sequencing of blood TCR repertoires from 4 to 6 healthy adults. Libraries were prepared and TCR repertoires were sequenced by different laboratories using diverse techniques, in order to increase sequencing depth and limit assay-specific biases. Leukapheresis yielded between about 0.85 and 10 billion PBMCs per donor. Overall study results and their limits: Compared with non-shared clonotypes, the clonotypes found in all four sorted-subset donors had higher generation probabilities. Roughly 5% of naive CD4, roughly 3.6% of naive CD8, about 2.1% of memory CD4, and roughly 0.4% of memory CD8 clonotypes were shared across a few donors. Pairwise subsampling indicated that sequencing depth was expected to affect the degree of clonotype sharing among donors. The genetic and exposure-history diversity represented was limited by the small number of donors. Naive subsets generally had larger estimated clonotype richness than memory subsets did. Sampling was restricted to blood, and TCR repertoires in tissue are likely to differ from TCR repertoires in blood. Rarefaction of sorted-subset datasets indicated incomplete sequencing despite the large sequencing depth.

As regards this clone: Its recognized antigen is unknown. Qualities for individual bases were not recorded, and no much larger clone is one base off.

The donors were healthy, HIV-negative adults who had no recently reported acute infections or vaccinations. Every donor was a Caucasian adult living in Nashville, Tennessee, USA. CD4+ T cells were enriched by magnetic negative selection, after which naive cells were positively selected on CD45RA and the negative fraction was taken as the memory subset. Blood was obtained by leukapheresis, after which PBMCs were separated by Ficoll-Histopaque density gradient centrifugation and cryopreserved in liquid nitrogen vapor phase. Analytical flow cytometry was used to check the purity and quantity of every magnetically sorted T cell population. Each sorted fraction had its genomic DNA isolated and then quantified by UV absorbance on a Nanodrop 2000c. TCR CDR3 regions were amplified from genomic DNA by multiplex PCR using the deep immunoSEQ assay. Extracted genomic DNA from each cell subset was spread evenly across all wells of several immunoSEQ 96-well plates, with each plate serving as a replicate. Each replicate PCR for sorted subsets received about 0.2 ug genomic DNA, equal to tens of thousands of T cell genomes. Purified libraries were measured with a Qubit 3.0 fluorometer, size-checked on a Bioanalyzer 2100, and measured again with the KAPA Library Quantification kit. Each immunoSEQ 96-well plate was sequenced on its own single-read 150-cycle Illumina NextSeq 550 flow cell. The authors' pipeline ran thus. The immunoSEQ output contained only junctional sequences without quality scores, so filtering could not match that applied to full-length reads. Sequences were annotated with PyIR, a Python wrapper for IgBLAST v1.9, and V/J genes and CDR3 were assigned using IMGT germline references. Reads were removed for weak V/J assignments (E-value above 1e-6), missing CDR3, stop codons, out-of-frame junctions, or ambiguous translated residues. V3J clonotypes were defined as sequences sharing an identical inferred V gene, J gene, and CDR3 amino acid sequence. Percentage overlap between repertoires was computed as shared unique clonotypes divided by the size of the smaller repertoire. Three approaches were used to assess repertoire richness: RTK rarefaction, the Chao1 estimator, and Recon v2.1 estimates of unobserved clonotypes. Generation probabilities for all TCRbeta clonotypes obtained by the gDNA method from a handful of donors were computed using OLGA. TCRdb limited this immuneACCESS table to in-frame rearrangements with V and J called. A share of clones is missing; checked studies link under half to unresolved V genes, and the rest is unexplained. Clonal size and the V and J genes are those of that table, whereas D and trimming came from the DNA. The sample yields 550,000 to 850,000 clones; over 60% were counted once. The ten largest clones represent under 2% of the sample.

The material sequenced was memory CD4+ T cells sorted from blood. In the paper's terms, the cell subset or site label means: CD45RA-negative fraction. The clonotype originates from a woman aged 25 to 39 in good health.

The DNA sequence is TGTGCCAGCAGCTTACTTAGGGGAGGTGGTGGCTACACCTTC. Its coded protein is CASSLLRGGGGYTF. The chain joins TRBV7-2 to TRBJ1-2, and perhaps TRBD1 as D gene, on 5 matching bases. The cysteine opens and the phenylalanine closes a CDR3 of 14 amino acids. Just the 42-base CDR3 DNA is kept, in frame starting at base 1. Looking up the germline V gene yields CDR1 SGHTA and CDR2 FQGNSA. Trimming costs V 2 bases and J 7 bases, and their ends lie 14 bases apart. With the portions outside the CDR3 filled from the reference TRBV7-2 and TRBJ1-2 genes, the complete variable region becomes GAGVSQSPSNKVTEKGKDVELRCDPISGHTALYWYRQSLGQGLEFLIYFQGNSAPDKSGLPSDRFSAERTGGSVSTLTIQRTQQEDSAVYLCASSLLRGGGGYTFGSGTRLTVV.